What follows are 2 T cell receptor beta chains derived from one specimen sequenced in a study of monozygotic twins with cystic fibrosis. Some clones are missing from TCRdb's copy, which holds only in-frame ones; the method was immunoSEQ multiplex PCR. The sample consists of about 26,000 clones, 95% to 98% of them appearing once. The sample taken for sequencing was blood. All receptors derive from a girl aged 2-10 years with cystic fibrosis.

The gene calls are TRBV10-2 and TRBJ1-1, with D possibly TRBD1 on 6 matching bases. The CDR3 loop spans 16 amino acids. From germline, CDR1 is WSHSY and CDR2 SAAADI. V was shortened by 5 bases and J by 1 base, with 17 bases between the two germline ends. The DNA for the CDR3 is TGCGCCAGCAGTTCCACAGGGAACGGGAAGAACACTGAAGCTTTCTTT. Residues: CASSSTGNGKNTEAFF.

V and J are TRBV7-2 and TRBJ1-1; D may be TRBD1 (6 bases). CDR3 length equals 15 residues. Germline V gene data show CDR1 as SGHTA and CDR2 as FQGNSA. Trimming shortened V by 2 bases and J by 0 bases, and 10 bases separated the two germline ends. The CDR3 DNA reads as TGTGCCAGCAGCTTAAACAGGGTCCTGAACACTGAAGCTTTCTTT. Amino acid sequence: CASSLNRVLNTEAFF.